Below are 14 T cell receptor beta chains sequenced from a single sample in a study of post-analysis software for immune sequencing data. The antigens of these receptors remain unknown. General observations from the study: Roughly five TRBV segments were more frequent in patients than controls; TRBV5-6, TRBV5-1 and TRBV20-1 belonged to this group.

The TCR beta cDNA libraries contained unique molecular identifiers. MiXCR, run by TCRdb on the PCR reads, gives a single entry per CDR3 protein. Altogether about 460,000 distinct CDR3 sequences are present, 40% to 55% being singletons, with the ten largest covering roughly an eighth. The sample consisted of blood. Receptor source: a girl aged 10-17 years with multiple sclerosis.

The chain links TRBV7-8 to TRBJ2-1, with D perhaps TRBD1 (5 bases). CDR3 length: 15 residues. The V and J ends lost 3 bases and 0 bases respectively, with 9 bases between them. Per the germline V gene, CDR1 is SGHVS and CDR2 is FQNEAQ. In DNA form, the CDR3 reads TGTGCCAGCAGCTTCAGGGTTCTCTCCTACAATGAGCAGTTCTTC. Its translation: CASSFRVLSYNEQFF.

The V and J genes are TRBV27 and TRBJ1-4; 7 nucleotides line up with TRBD1. In germline, CDR1 is MNHEY, CDR2 SMNVEV (reference sequence). The CDR3 consists of 18 residues. V shed 6 bases and J 0 bases; nucleotides not matched to a gene: 13. The CDR3 is CASRETGLPITTNEKLFF. The CDR3 nucleotides are TGTGCCAGCAGGGAGACAGGGTTACCCATTACAACTAATGAAAAACTGTTTTTT.

This clonotype was counted only a few times. DNA for the CDR3: TGTGCCAGCTCACCGTTCAGGGGATGGGAGCAGTACTTC. It is translated as CASSPFRGWEQYF. The chain uses TRBV18 and TRBJ2-7; a possible D gene is TRBD1 (6 bases). Germline assignment: CDR1 KGHSH and CDR2 LQKENI. The V end lost 3 bases, the J end lost 7 bases, and 13 bases lay between the germline ends. This CDR3 comprises 13 residues.

V and J are TRBV20-1 and TRBJ1-2; 7 bases agree with TRBD1. J lost 8 bases, V lost 2 bases, and 8 bases had no gene match. From germline, CDR1 is DFQATT and CDR2 SNEGSKA (reference sequence). There are 13 residues in the CDR3. CDR3 nucleotides: TGCAGTGCTAGACCCGACAGGGCTAGGGGCTACACCTTC. This codes for CSARPDRARGYTF.

This sequence joins TRBV29-1 and TRBJ1-4; D is perhaps TRBD1 (5 bases). Trimming took 6 bases from V and 10 from J, leaving 15 bases between them. CDR3 size: 12 residues. Per the germline V gene, CDR1 is SQVTM and CDR2 is ANQGSEA. CDR3 loop: CSVSRGGGKLFF. CDR3 nucleotides: TGCAGCGTAAGCCGGGGTGGGGGAAAACTGTTTTTT. The full variable domain, completed using reference TRBV29-1 and TRBJ1-4, is SAVISQKPSRDICQRGTSLTIQCQVDSQVTMMFWYRQQPGQSLTLIATANQGSEATYESGFVIDKFPISRPNLTFSTLTVSNMSPEDSSIYLCSVSRGGGKLFFGSGTQLSVL.

The V call is TRBV4-3, the J call TRBJ2-1; TRBD2 might be the D (5 bases). V was shortened by 1 base and J by 8 bases, with 12 bases between the two germline ends. Germline-derived CDR1 and CDR2 are LGHNA and YSLEER. The CDR3 extends over 14 amino acids. The CDR3 loop reads CASSQGQRRDEQFF. For the CDR3, the DNA is TGCGCCAGCAGCCAAGGGCAACGGCGGGATGAGCAGTTCTTC.

This clonotype was counted between two and nine times. The V gene is TRBV3-1, the J gene TRBJ1-1; D is perhaps TRBD1 (5 bases). Trimming cost V 0 bases and J 8 bases, with 13 bases left between them. The CDR3 sequence is 14 residues long. The germline V gene encodes CDR1 LGHDT and CDR2 YNNKEL (reference sequence). The CDR3 coding sequence is TGTGCCAGCAGCCAAGATCTTGGGACGGCCGAAGCTTTCTTT. Translated: CASSQDLGTAEAFF.

This clonotype came up a few times. CDR3 sequence (DNA): TGTGCCAGCATGGGCCGTTTACAGGGGAAAAACATTCAGTACTTC. The encoded protein is CASMGRLQGKNIQYF. The rearrangement joins TRBV12-3 or TRBV12-4 to TRBJ2-4; 7 positions agree with TRBD1. V gave up 7 bases and J gave up 4 bases; unmatched junction bases: 10. This CDR3 is built from 15 residues.

The chain combines TRBV4-1 with TRBJ2-1, with D tentatively TRBD1 or TRBD2 (5 bases each). The V and J ends lost 1 base and 0 bases respectively, with 10 bases between them. CDR3 length: 16 residues. CDR1 and CDR2 from the germline V gene are MGHRA and YSYEKL. DNA for the CDR3: TGCGCCAGCAGCCAAGTGGGGGTCGGCTCCTACAATGAGCAGTTCTTC. It translates to CASSQVGVGSYNEQFF.

The CDR3 is CSALPTGREYDTQYF. The CDR3 bases are TGCAGTGCCCTCCCGACAGGGAGGGAGTACGATACGCAGTATTTT. V and J are TRBV20-1 and TRBJ2-3, with D possibly called TRBD1 or TRBD2 (7 bases each). The germline CDR1 and CDR2 sequences are DFQATT and SNEGSKA (reference sequence). The V end lost 6 bases, the J end lost 6 bases, and 22 bases lay between the germline ends. The CDR3 length is 15 residues.

This clonotype has more than one count but fewer than ten. V is TRBV20-1 and J is TRBJ2-1, with TRBD2 as a possible D gene (5 bases). Deletions cut 6 bases from V and 6 bases from J, with 15 bases between. There are 13 residues in the CDR3. The germline V gene encodes CDR1 DFQATT and CDR2 SNEGSKA (reference sequence). The CDR3 DNA sequence: TGCAGTGCCGGGGAGCTGTCTGGCAATGAGCAGTTCTTC. It translates to CSAGELSGNEQFF.

In this sample, this clonotype turned up many times. CDR3 amino acids: CASSLMLGRESEQYF. In DNA, the CDR3 is TGTGCCAGCAGTTTAATGTTGGGGCGGGAGAGCGAGCAGTACTTC. This chain connects TRBV28 to TRBJ2-7, with TRBD2 matching 7 bases. V lost 2 bases to trimming and J lost 6 bases; unmatched junction nucleotides: 10. Germline CDR1 and CDR2: MDHEN and SYDVKM. The CDR3 covers 15 residues. The full variable domain, its missing parts supplied by reference TRBV28 and TRBJ2-7, is DVKVTQSSRYLVKRTGEKVFLECVQDMDHENMFWYRQDPGLGLRLIYFSYDVKMKEKGDIPEGYSVSREKKERFSLILESASTNQTSMYLCASSLMLGRESEQYFGPGTRLTVT.

The chain uses TRBV9 and TRBJ1-5; D perhaps matches TRBD1 (5 bases). This CDR3 is 19 amino acids long. The V gene's germline CDR1 is SGDLS and CDR2 YYNGEE. V lost 4 bases and J lost 1, with 24 bases in between. Written as DNA, the CDR3 is TGTGCCAGCAGCAATATTAAGCTTCGACAGAGTAGGAGCAATCAGCCCCAGCATTTT. It specifies CASSNIKLRQSRSNQPQHF.

This clonotype was seen only once. The genes are TRBV29-1 and TRBJ2-3, with 7 bases lining up with TRBD1. CDR1 and CDR2 from the germline V gene are SQVTM and ANQGSEA. Trimming removed 5 bases from V and 0 bases from J; junction bases left unmatched: 11. The CDR3 is made up of 16 amino acids. CDR3 nucleotides: TGCAGCGTTAATCTCAGGACAGGCCCTAGCACAGATACGCAGTATTTT. As protein: CSVNLRTGPSTDTQYF.